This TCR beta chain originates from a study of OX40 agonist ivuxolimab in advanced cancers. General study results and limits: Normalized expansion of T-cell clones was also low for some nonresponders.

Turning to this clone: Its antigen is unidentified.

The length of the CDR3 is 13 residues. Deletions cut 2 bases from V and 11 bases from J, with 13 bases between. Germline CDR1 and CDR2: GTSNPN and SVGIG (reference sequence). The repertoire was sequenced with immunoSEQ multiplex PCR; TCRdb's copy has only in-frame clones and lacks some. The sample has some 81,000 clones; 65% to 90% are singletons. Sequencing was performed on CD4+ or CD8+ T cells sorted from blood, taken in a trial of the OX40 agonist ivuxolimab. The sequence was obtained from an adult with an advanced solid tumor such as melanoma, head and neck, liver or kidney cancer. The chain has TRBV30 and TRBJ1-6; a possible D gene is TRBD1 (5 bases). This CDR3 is CAWSTGYEAPLHF. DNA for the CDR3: TGTGCCTGGAGTACAGGTTATGAGGCACCCCTCCACTTT.